This TCR beta chain is from a study of CD8+ T cells in alopecia areata. Study-level findings and limits: Scalp clonality and expanded CD8+ clones among the top 100 were significantly decreased by tofacitinib.

On this clone itself: Antigen unknown.

Treatment of the sample: oral pan-JAK inhibitor, 5-10 mg twice daily. RNA, once extracted, was reverse transcribed into cDNA for use as the sequencing template. Using immunoSEQ multiplex PCR, the repertoire was profiled, and TCRdb retains in-frame clones only, with some absent. The table lists around 60,000 clones, approximately 44% of them singletons. The germline V gene encodes CDR1 SGHVS and CDR2 FQNEAQ. There are 16 residues in the CDR3. The J segment lost 4 bases and the V segment lost 1 base, leaving 6 bases of the junction unmatched. The source material was CD8+ T cells sorted from blood, sampled at roughly week 36, from a patient treated with tofacitinib. This TCR derives from a human donor with alopecia areata. V and J are TRBV7-8 and TRBJ2-2; TRBD2 agrees at 7 bases. CDR3 sequence: CASSLEGRAITGELFF. The DNA for the CDR3 is TGTGCCAGCAGCTTAGAAGGGAGGGCTATCACCGGGGAGCTGTTTTTT.